A selection of T cell receptor beta chains follows, all from one sample in a study of blood T cell repertoires in COVID-19. Sequenced by immunoSEQ multiplex PCR; TCRdb stores in-frame clones only, minus some. The profile shows almost 250,000 clones, approximately 85% of them singletons. Material for sequencing was PBMCs or T cells enriched from blood (not recorded which). Receptor source: a woman aged 45-65 years with acute COVID-19. Each CDR3 is given with its conserved first and last residue. The D gene is left open where the match is weak. Not every row has a clone size; where given, it reads once, few, many or a size class.

V gene	J gene	clone size	D gene	CDR3 DNA	CDR3 protein
TRBV7-2	TRBJ2-7	NA	NA	TGTGCCAGCAGCTCCCTAGCTACCTACGAGCAGTACTTC	CASSSLATYEQYF
TRBV6-5	TRBJ2-7	NA	TRBD1	TGTGCCAGCAGTTACGACGGGACAGTGGCCTACGAGCAGTACTTC	CASSYDGTVAYEQYF
TRBV7-2	TRBJ1-5	NA	TRBD1	TGTGCCAGCAGCACCCGGACAGGGGGCAATAGCAATCAGCCCCAGCATTTT	CASSTRTGGNSNQPQHF
TRBV7-8	TRBJ1-1	NA	TRBD1	TGTGCCAGCAGCTTCGCAGGGGGCCGTCGTAGTGAAGCTTTCTTT	CASSFAGGRRSEAFF
TRBV19	TRBJ1-2	once	NA	TGTGCCAGTAGTATAGCGGGGACTAACTATGGCTACACCTTC	CASSIAGTNYGYTF
TRBV19	TRBJ1-1	few	TRBD1	TGTGCCTCCGGAAGGGGGGGCAGGGGGCCCACTGAAGCTTTCTTT	CASGRGGRGPTEAFF
TRBV6-5	TRBJ2-7	NA	NA	TGTGCCAGCAGTGACTCCGCGTGGGGCAGGCACGAGCAGTACTTC	CASSDSAWGRHEQYF
TRBV7-2	TRBJ2-3	NA	TRBD2	TGTGCCAGCAGCTTTTGGGCTAGCGGGGGGGCCGTAGATACGCAGTATTTT	CASSFWASGGAVDTQYF
TRBV4-3	TRBJ1-2	many	TRBD1	TGCGCCAGCAGCCAAGACCTGGGACAGGGAGGTTGGAGCTATGGCTACACCTTC	CASSQDLGQGGWSYGYTF
TRBV19	TRBJ2-1	NA	TRBD1	TGTGCCAGTAGTATAGCACAGGGGGCACGCAATGAGCAGTTCTTC	CASSIAQGARNEQFF
TRBV2	TRBJ1-1	NA	NA	TGTGCCAGCAGCACCCATGGGACAGAAGCTTTCTTT	CASSTHGTEAFF
TRBV19	TRBJ2-2	NA	NA	TGTGCCAGTAGTGTTCCCCCCAGGGGCAACACCGGGGAGCTGTTTTTT	CASSVPPRGNTGELFF
TRBV4-3	TRBJ1-2	NA	TRBD1	TGCGCCAGCAGCCAGAGGACAGGGTCTAACTATGGCTACACCTTC	CASSQRTGSNYGYTF
TRBV6-5	TRBJ1-4	NA	NA	TGTGCCAGCATCCAGGCTCGGGGAGAAAAACTGTTTTTT	CASIQARGEKLFF
TRBV5-6	TRBJ1-1	NA	TRBD1	TGTGCCAGCAGCACTACAGGGGGCGGAAAGACTGAAGCTTTCTTT	CASSTTGGGKTEAFF
TRBV19	TRBJ1-2	few	TRBD1	TGTGCCAGTAGAGGGACAGGGGGGGACTATGGCTACACCTTC	CASRGTGGDYGYTF
TRBV4-3	TRBJ1-3	NA	TRBD1	TGCGCCAGCAGCCAAGATAGGCCAGGGGGCGCCGGAAACACCATATATTTT	CASSQDRPGGAGNTIYF
TRBV20-1	TRBJ1-4	NA	TRBD1	TGCAGTGCTAGTGTGGGACAGGCTAATGAAAAACTGTTTTTT	CSASVGQANEKLFF
TRBV30	TRBJ1-4	NA	NA	TGTGCCTGGACCCCTGGGAGCATTGAAAAACTGTTTTTT	CAWTPGSIEKLFF
TRBV18	TRBJ2-7	few	TRBD1	TGTGCCAGCTCACCCGGGACAGGGGCACGCTACGAGCAGTACTTC	CASSPGTGARYEQYF
TRBV4-3	TRBJ2-2	NA	NA	TGCGCCAGCAGCCAAGAGCAGGGCTGGACCGGGGAGCTGTTTTTT	CASSQEQGWTGELFF
TRBV28	TRBJ1-2	NA	NA	TGTGCCAGCAGCCCCTGGGGCGGCTACACCTTC	CASSPWGGYTF
TRBV5-6	TRBJ2-5	NA	TRBD1	TGTGCCAGCAGCATACAGGGGGCGCCGGAGACCCAGTACTTC	CASSIQGAPETQYF
TRBV6-5	TRBJ2-2	once	NA	TGTGCCAGCGGGGCGACTAGTACGAACACCGGGGAGCTGTTTTTT	CASGATSTNTGELFF
TRBV5-6	TRBJ1-4	few	TRBD1	TGTGCCAGCAGCGATGGGACAGTTAATGAAAAACTGTTTTTT	CASSDGTVNEKLFF
TRBV29-1	TRBJ2-3	NA	NA	TGCAGCGTTGAACCAGGGCCTACGCAGTATTTT	CSVEPGPTQYF
TRBV29-1	TRBJ2-5	NA	NA	TGCAGCGTAGGACAGCAGACTAAAGAGACCCAGTACTTC	CSVGQQTKETQYF
TRBV30	TRBJ2-5	NA	NA	TGTGCCTGGAGTGTCGTCAGGGGAAGAGGACAAGAGACCCAGTACTTC	CAWSVVRGRGQETQYF
TRBV7-9	TRBJ1-2	NA	TRBD1	TGTGCCAGCAGCTTAGCGGACCAGGGGGGTAGCTATGGCTACACCTTC	CASSLADQGGSYGYTF
TRBV3-1/TRBV3-2	TRBJ2-3	NA	NA	TGTGCCAGCAGCCAAGCCAAACAGGGCCATACGCAGTATTTT	CASSQAKQGHTQYF
TRBV30	TRBJ1-5	NA	NA	TGTGCCTGGGGTCGGGGTAACAATCAGCCCCAGCATTTT	CAWGRGNNQPQHF
TRBV6-5	TRBJ2-2	NA	TRBD1	TGTGCCAGCAGTTACTCTGACAGGGGGCGGGGGGAGCTGTTTTTT	CASSYSDRGRGELFF
TRBV28	TRBJ1-1	once	NA	TGTGCCAGCATCACAGGCGGTCAAAACACTGAAGCTTTCTTT	CASITGGQNTEAFF
TRBV5-1	TRBJ2-3	once	NA	TGCGCCAGCGCCCCGGACAGGGCGGGGGGGGATACGCAGTATTTT	CASAPDRAGGDTQYF
TRBV7-9	TRBJ1-5	few	NA	TGTGCCAGCAGCTTAGCGGACCAGGGCAGGGCAGAATTT	CASSLADQGRAEF
TRBV11-2	TRBJ2-7	NA	NA	TGTGCCAGCAGCTTAGGCGTCGGCGGGTACGAGCAGTACTTC	CASSLGVGGYEQYF
TRBV5-1	TRBJ1-4	NA	NA	TGCGCCAGCGCGCGGGATTCGAATGAAAAACTGTTTTTT	CASARDSNEKLFF
TRBV6-5	TRBJ1-1	NA	NA	TGTGCCAGCATTTCACTAATGAACACTGAAGCTTTCTTT	CASISLMNTEAFF
TRBV19	TRBJ1-3	NA	NA	TGTGCCAGTAGTATTCGGCAGGCTGGAAACACCATATATTTT	CASSIRQAGNTIYF
TRBV7-6	TRBJ1-4	NA	NA	TGTGCCAGCAGCTTACTTAAGGGCGCGGGTGAAAAACTGTTTTTT	CASSLLKGAGEKLFF